The source of this TCR beta chain is a study of identifying expanded T cells in peripheral blood. Study conclusions and caveats: Across healthy donors, higher total template counts meant significantly greater approximately 2-week count variance.

A note on this clone: Its antigen is unknown.

The CDR3 totals 19 residues. The data were produced by immunoSEQ multiplex PCR, yet TCRdb's version contains in-frame clones alone and is incomplete. The sample holds roughly 75,000 clones, roughly 90% seen once. The origin of this receptor is a person aged 18 to 75 in good health. V usage is TRBV12-1 and J usage is TRBJ2-3; the DNA was not compared with TRBD2, the D call given in the table. TRBV12-1 is a listed pseudogene. The sample comprised blood. This chain's CDR3 is CASSFNPLLAGGPTDTQYF. The CDR3, as DNA: TGTGCCAGCAGCTTTAACCCCTTACTAGCGGGGGGGCCGACAGATACGCAGTATTTT.